This T cell receptor (beta chain) was profiled in a study of shared clonotypes between healthy human individuals (dated by TCRdb to 2018 to 2020). Regarding the research as a whole: Three men and a couple of women, aged 18 to 49 years, made up the cohort. For each donor, CD4 naive and CD4 memory were each given three plates, CD8 naive was given two plates, and CD8 memory was given one plate. The study deeply sequenced blood TCR repertoires of about 5 healthy adults to estimate repertoire size and the extent of clonotype sharing between individuals. Libraries were prepared and TCR repertoires were sequenced by different laboratories using diverse techniques, in order to increase sequencing depth and limit assay-specific biases. Leukapheresis yielded between about 0.85 and 10 billion PBMCs per donor.

Note on this clone: No cognate antigen has been identified for it. No base quality information exists; no much larger clone differs at one position.

CDR1 and CDR2, per the germline V gene, are SGHDN and FVKESK. The germline ends are 14 bases apart after V is trimmed by 6 bases and J by 3 bases. Measured from the cysteine to the phenylalanine, the CDR3 is 14 residues long. The CDR3 DNA has 42 bases and is translated from base 1. The donors were healthy, HIV-negative adults with no recently reported acute infections or vaccinations. Every donor was a Caucasian adult residing in Nashville, Tennessee, USA. CD4+ T cells were enriched by magnetic negative selection; naive cells were then positively selected on CD45RA, and the negative fraction formed the memory subset. Blood was obtained by leukapheresis, after which PBMCs were separated by Ficoll-Histopaque density gradient centrifugation and cryopreserved in liquid nitrogen vapor phase. Analytical flow cytometry was used to check the purity and quantity of each magnetically sorted T cell population. Each sorted fraction had its genomic DNA isolated and then quantified by UV absorbance on a Nanodrop 2000c.

Overall study results and their limits: Sampling was restricted to blood, and TCR repertoires in tissue are likely to differ from TCR repertoires in blood. Larger estimated clonotype richness was generally found for naive subsets than for memory subsets. Pairwise subsampling indicated that sequencing depth was expected to affect the degree of clonotype sharing among donors. Across a handful of donors, about 4.5% of naive CD4, roughly 3.5% of naive CD8, approximately 2.5% of memory CD4, and 0.4% of memory CD8 clonotypes were shared. The small number of donors limited the genetic and exposure-history diversity represented. Clonotypes shared by all four sorted-subset donors showed higher generation probabilities than non-shared clonotypes. Rarefaction of sorted-subset datasets indicated incomplete sequencing despite the large sequencing depth.

Using the deep immunoSEQ assay, multiplex PCR amplified TCR CDR3 regions from genomic DNA. Extracted genomic DNA from each cell subset was distributed evenly across all wells of several immunoSEQ 96-well plates, and each plate was treated as a replicate. For sorted subsets, about 220 ng of genomic DNA, equivalent to about 30,000 T cell genomes, went into each replicate PCR. The purified libraries were quantified using a Qubit 3.0 fluorometer, sized with a Bioanalyzer 2100, and then quantified again using the KAPA Library Quantification kit. Every immunoSEQ 96-well plate was sequenced on a separate single-read 150-cycle Illumina NextSeq 550 flow cell. The original pipeline was this. The immunoSEQ output contained only junctional sequences without quality scores, so filtering could not match that applied to full-length reads. Sequences were annotated with PyIR, a Python wrapper for IgBLAST v1.9, and V/J genes and CDR3 were assigned using IMGT germline references. Any read was removed if the V/J assignment was weak (E-value above 1e-6), the CDR3 was missing, or the read contained stop codons, out-of-frame junctions, or ambiguous translated residues. V3J clonotypes were defined as sequences sharing the same inferred V gene, J gene, and CDR3 amino acid sequence. Percentage overlap between repertoires was computed as shared unique clonotypes divided by the size of the smaller repertoire. Richness of each repertoire was evaluated using RTK rarefaction, the Chao1 estimator, and Recon v2.1 estimates of unobserved clonotypes. For all TCRbeta clonotypes obtained by the gDNA method from a handful of donors, generation probabilities were computed with OLGA. This is the immuneACCESS table as TCRdb keeps it, with only in-frame sequences that have V and J called. A part of the clones is gone; compared with another copy, unresolved V genes explain less than half, and the rest is unexplained. The V and J calls and clone size were taken over from that table, and D and trimming were inferred from the DNA. This sample is represented by millions of clones; 80% to 95% of them were singletons. The top ten hold under 0.45% of the sample.

The sequencing sample was made of naive CD4+ T cells from PBMCs. The meaning of the sample's cell subset or site label: CD45RA+ positively selected. This sequence uses TRBV14 and TRBJ2-5, and the D gene may be TRBD1, 5 bases matching. The sequence was obtained from a young man in good health. Some clones in this sample may be carry-over from other donors' samples. The CDR3 region has the sequence CASSVKAREETQYF. The DNA reads TGTGCCAGCAGTGTTAAGGCCAGGGAAGAGACCCAGTACTTC.